This is a list of T cell receptor beta chains from one sample in a study of T cells after yellow fever vaccination. TCRdb ran MiXCR on the 5' RACE reads and lists one entry per CDR3 protein. Altogether 250,000 to 300,000 distinct CDR3 sequences are present, around 4.9% being singletons, with the ten largest covering around 3.5%. Source: CD4+ T cells sorted from PBMCs, taken on the day of the yellow fever booster vaccination. The receptors originated from a man aged 18 to 29 who received the YFV17D yellow fever vaccine. Each CDR3 is given with its conserved first and last residue. A D gene is named only where the DNA matches it firmly. For some rows the clone size is stated as once, few or many, or as a class when expanded; others skip it.

d_gene,abundance,j_gene,v_gene,CDR3nt,CDR3aa
TRBD1,few,TRBJ2-5,TRBV20-1,TGCAGTGCTATCCCCGGGACAGGGGCCCAAGAGACCCAGTACTTC,CSAIPGTGAQETQYF
NA,NA,TRBJ1-6,TRBV7-2,TGTGCCAGCAGCTTAGTTTACGGTGACAGCTATAATTCACCCCTCCACTTT,CASSLVYGDSYNSPLHF
TRBD1,NA,TRBJ1-1,TRBV20-1,TGCAGTGCTGTTAGGGGGACAGTTAACACTGAAGCTTTCTTT,CSAVRGTVNTEAFF
NA,many,TRBJ1-3,TRBV5-1,TGCGCCAGCAGCTTGGGGGAGACTGGAAACACCATATATTTT,CASSLGETGNTIYF
NA,NA,TRBJ2-7,TRBV5-4,TGTGCCAGCAGCACGGGACGGACGGATTCCTACGAGCAGTACTTC,CASSTGRTDSYEQYF
TRBD2,few,TRBJ2-5,TRBV7-2,TGTGCCAGCAGCCTGACTAGCGGGGGGGGAGAGACCCAGTACTTC,CASSLTSGGGETQYF
NA,NA,TRBJ2-1,TRBV20-1,TGCAGTGCTAGAGTTGGTGGGCACACCTACAATGAGCAGTTCTTC,CSARVGGHTYNEQFF
NA,many,TRBJ1-5,TRBV6-5,TGTGCCAGCCAGCACAGGGACAATCAGCCCCAGCATTTT,CASQHRDNQPQHF
TRBD2,NA,TRBJ2-7,TRBV10-3,TGTGCCATCCGCGGGGGGCCGAGGAACGAGCAGTACTTC,CAIRGGPRNEQYF
NA,NA,TRBJ2-5,TRBV6-5,TGTGCCAGCAGTTACTCGGGTCTAGGGGAGACCCAGTACTTC,CASSYSGLGETQYF
NA,many,TRBJ2-7,TRBV12-3/TRBV12-4,TGTGCCAGCAGCTGGAGGGGCCCCTTAGGCGAGCAGTACTTC,CASSWRGPLGEQYF
NA,many,TRBJ2-2,TRBV20-1,TGCAGTTCTTCGCTGGTCGACGGGAACCCTACCGGGGAGCTGTTTTTT,CSSSLVDGNPTGELFF
TRBD1,many,TRBJ1-4,TRBV25-1,TGTGCCAGCAGCCCGGGACAGCATAATGAAAAACTGTTTTTT,CASSPGQHNEKLFF
NA,NA,TRBJ1-1,TRBV12-3/TRBV12-4,TGTGCCAGCAGTTTGGGGGGGGCGGGTGAAGCTTTCTTT,CASSLGGAGEAFF
TRBD2,NA,TRBJ2-1,TRBV20-1,TGCAGCTGGGACGGGGGGGCCTCCTACAATGAGCAGTTCTTC,CSWDGGASYNEQFF
NA,many,TRBJ1-1,TRBV28,TGTGCCATCAGGGGCCGTTGGGGAGCTTTCTTT,CAIRGRWGAFF
NA,few,TRBJ2-3,TRBV30,TGTGCCTGGAGTGTACCAGGCGGCACAGATACGCAGTATTTT,CAWSVPGGTDTQYF
NA,NA,TRBJ2-2,TRBV5-6,TGTGCCAGCAGCCGGGGGGCCCGGCAGAGCTACACCGGGGAGCTGTTTTTT,CASSRGARQSYTGELFF
TRBD1,few,TRBJ2-5,TRBV12-3/TRBV12-4,TGTGCCAGCAGTTTTGGACAGGCCCAAGAGACCCAGTACTTC,CASSFGQAQETQYF
NA,few,TRBJ2-1,TRBV11-2,TGTGCCAGCAGCTCGATAAGGTTCGGCGAGCAGTTCTTC,CASSSIRFGEQFF
NA,many,TRBJ2-3,TRBV29-1,TGCAGCGTTGTAGGGGGGAGCACAGATACGCAGTATTTT,CSVVGGSTDTQYF
TRBD1,many,TRBJ2-7,TRBV12-3/TRBV12-4,TGTGCCAGCAGTCCAGGGACAGGCTCCTACGAGCAGTACTTC,CASSPGTGSYEQYF
NA,many,TRBJ2-5,TRBV14,TGTGCCAGCAGCCATACGGGGACCCAGTACTTC,CASSHTGTQYF
TRBD2,few,TRBJ2-5,TRBV5-1,TGCGCCAGCAGCTTGTGGGTTAGCGGGGGTATTCAAGAGACCCAGTACTTC,CASSLWVSGGIQETQYF
TRBD1,once,TRBJ1-6,TRBV6-4,TGTGCCAGCAGTCCCACAGGGGGCTATACACCCCTCCACTTT,CASSPTGGYTPLHF
NA,NA,TRBJ1-3,TRBV18,TGTGCCAGCTCTCAGGTCGGGGACTTAGGTCCTGGAAACACCATATATTTT,CASSQVGDLGPGNTIYF
NA,few,TRBJ2-1,TRBV24-1,TGTGCCACCAGTGATACAAATACTTATGAGCAGTTCTTC,CATSDTNTYEQFF
TRBD1,few,TRBJ1-2,TRBV10-3,TGTGCCATCAGATTGACAGGGGGAAGCTATGGCTACACCTTC,CAIRLTGGSYGYTF
NA,NA,TRBJ2-7,TRBV6-1,TGTGCCAGTAGCGGGACAGGGACCTACGAGCAGTACTTC,CASSGTGTYEQYF
TRBD1,many,TRBJ2-3,TRBV15,TGTGCCACCAGCCGACGGGACAGGGCGGTTCCAGATACGCAGTATTTT,CATSRRDRAVPDTQYF
TRBD2,many,TRBJ2-7,TRBV20-1,TGCAGTGTTTGGCGGGCGGGGGCCTACGAGCAGTACTTC,CSVWRAGAYEQYF
NA,few,TRBJ1-1,TRBV9,TGTGCCAGCAGCGTAGACCCTACGGGTGGGGCTTTCTTT,CASSVDPTGGAFF
TRBD1,NA,TRBJ2-5,TRBV5-1,TGCGCCAGCAGCTTGGACAGGGGCGCGGAGACCCAGTACTTC,CASSLDRGAETQYF
TRBD2,NA,TRBJ2-2,TRBV4-1,TGCGCCAGCAGTCTACTAGCGGGGGGGCTCGGCACCGGGGAGCTGTTTTTT,CASSLLAGGLGTGELFF
NA,NA,TRBJ2-1,TRBV6-2/TRBV6-3,TGTGCCAGCTCGAAGGGGGGGAGCTCCTACAATGAGCAGTTCTTC,CASSKGGSSYNEQFF
NA,few,TRBJ1-5,TRBV5-1,TGCGCCAGCAGCTTGGAATGGGGAGCTCAGCCCCAGCATTTT,CASSLEWGAQPQHF
NA,NA,TRBJ2-2,TRBV2,TGTGCCAGCAGACTCGACACCGGGGAGCTGTTTTTT,CASRLDTGELFF
TRBD1,few,TRBJ1-1,TRBV29-1,TGCAGCGTGACAGGGGGCGCGATGAACACTGAAGCTTTCTTT,CSVTGGAMNTEAFF
NA,many,TRBJ2-5,TRBV28,TGTGCCAGCGGTCTCCAAGTTCGCAGGGGGACCCAGTACTTC,CASGLQVRRGTQYF
TRBD1,many,TRBJ1-3,TRBV7-2,TGTGCCAGCAGCTTAGGCCGGACAGGGCTTGGAAACACCATATATTTT,CASSLGRTGLGNTIYF
TRBD2,many,TRBJ2-5,TRBV7-8,TGTGCCAGCAGCTTAGCGCCTAGCGGGGGGAGAGAGACCCAGTACTTC,CASSLAPSGGRETQYF
TRBD2,few,TRBJ2-1,TRBV6-5,TGTGCCAGCAGGCGACTAGCGGGGGACAATGAGCAGTTCTTC,CASRRLAGDNEQFF
NA,NA,TRBJ2-5,TRBV5-4,TGTGCCAGCAGCCAGGGACCGGAAGAGACCCAGTACTTC,CASSQGPEETQYF
TRBD1,NA,TRBJ2-3,TRBV10-3,TGTGCCATCTGCCTCGGACAGGGGGCTGGTACGCAGTATTTT,CAICLGQGAGTQYF
NA,few,TRBJ2-5,TRBV15,TGTGCCACCAGCAGAGATCGGAGAGAGACCCAGTACTTC,CATSRDRRETQYF
NA,NA,TRBJ2-5,TRBV20-1,TGCAGTGCTATCGGCAGTCGGGAGACCCAGTACTTC,CSAIGSRETQYF
NA,few,TRBJ1-1,TRBV5-1,TGCGCCAGCAGCTTGGAGGTATGGGGTTCTGAAGCTTTCTTT,CASSLEVWGSEAFF